This T cell receptor (beta chain) is from a study of Graves' ophthalmopathy and Graves' hyperthyroidism. This CDR3 is 15 amino acids long. V lost 2 bases to trimming and J lost 11 bases, with 21 bases between them. Germline V CDR1 and CDR2: MNHEY, SVGAGI. Newly diagnosed hyperthyroidism donors, aged 18 to 65, duration under 2 months. This clonotype was observed many times. Its antigen remains unidentified. RNA transcripts yielded amplified TCR beta CDR3 regions. Amplification began with first-round RT-PCR using HTBI primers, then second-round multiplex PCR was performed. TCRdb used MiXCR to reprocess the multiplex PCR reads, holding one entry per CDR3 protein. The sample lists roughly 400,000 distinct CDR3 sequences, 15% occurring once. Study-level findings and limits: The model's ophthalmopathy progression predictions had just under 71% sensitivity and 72.22% specificity.

The V call is TRBV6-5, the J call TRBJ1-1; D gene uncertain. The origin of this receptor is a woman between 18 and 29 years old with stable Graves' hyperthyroidism. Sequenced input: peripheral blood. The CDR3 sequence: CASSYRPTSSRGAFF. In nucleotides, the CDR3 is TGTGCCAGCAGTTACAGGCCAACCTCCTCCCGTGGGGCTTTCTTT.